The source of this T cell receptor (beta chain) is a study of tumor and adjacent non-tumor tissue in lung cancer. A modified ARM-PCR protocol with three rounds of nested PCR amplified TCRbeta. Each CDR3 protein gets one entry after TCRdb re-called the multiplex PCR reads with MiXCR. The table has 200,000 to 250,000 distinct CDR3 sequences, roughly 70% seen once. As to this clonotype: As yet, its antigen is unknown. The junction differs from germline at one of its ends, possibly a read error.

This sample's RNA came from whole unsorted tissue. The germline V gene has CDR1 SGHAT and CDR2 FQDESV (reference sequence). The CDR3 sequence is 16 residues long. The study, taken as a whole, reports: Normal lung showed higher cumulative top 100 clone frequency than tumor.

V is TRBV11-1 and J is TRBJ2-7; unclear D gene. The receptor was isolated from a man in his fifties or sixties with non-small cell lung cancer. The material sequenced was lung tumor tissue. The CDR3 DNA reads TGTGCCAGCAGCTTAGCGACTCGTGACAACTCCTACGAGGAGTATTTC. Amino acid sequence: CASSLATRDNSYEEYF.